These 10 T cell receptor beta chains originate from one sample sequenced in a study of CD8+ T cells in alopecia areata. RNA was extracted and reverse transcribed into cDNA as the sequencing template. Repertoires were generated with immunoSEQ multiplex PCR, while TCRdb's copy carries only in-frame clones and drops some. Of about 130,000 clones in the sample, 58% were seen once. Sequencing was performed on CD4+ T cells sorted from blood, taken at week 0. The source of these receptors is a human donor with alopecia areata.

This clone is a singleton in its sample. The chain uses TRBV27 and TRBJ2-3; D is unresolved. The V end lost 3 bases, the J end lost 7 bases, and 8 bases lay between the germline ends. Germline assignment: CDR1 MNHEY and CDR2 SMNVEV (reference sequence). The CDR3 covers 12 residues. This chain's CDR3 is CASSFNANTQYF. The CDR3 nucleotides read TGTGCCAGCAGTTTCAACGCTAATACGCAGTATTTT.

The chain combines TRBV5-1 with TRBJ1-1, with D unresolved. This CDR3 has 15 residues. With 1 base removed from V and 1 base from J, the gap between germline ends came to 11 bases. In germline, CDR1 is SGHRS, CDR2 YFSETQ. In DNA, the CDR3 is TGCGCCAGCAGCTTGTCTCAAGCAGGGAACACTGAAGCTTTCTTT. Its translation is CASSLSQAGNTEAFF.

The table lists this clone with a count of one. This CDR3 is CASSFGQGGGTEAFF. Here the CDR3 DNA reads TGCGCCAGCAGCTTTGGACAGGGAGGCGGCACTGAAGCTTTCTTT. The genes are TRBV5-1 and TRBJ1-1, with 8 nucleotides matching TRBD1. The germline gives CDR1 SGHRS, CDR2 YFSETQ. J lost 4 bases, V lost 2 bases, and 7 bases had no gene match. The CDR3 covers 15 residues. Full variable domain (missing parts from reference TRBV5-1 and TRBJ1-1): KAGVTQTPRYLIKTRGQQVTLSCSPISGHRSVSWYQQTPGQGLQFLFEYFSETQRNKGNFPGRFSGRQFSNSRSEMNVSTLELGDSALYLCASSFGQGGGTEAFFGQGTRLTVV.

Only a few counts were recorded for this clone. The CDR3 spells CASSLGGRTYEQYF. CDR3 nucleotides: TGTGCCAGCAGCTTAGGTGGCAGAACCTACGAGCAGTACTTC. The chain is built from TRBV7-2 and TRBJ2-7; D is unclear. The CDR3 spans 14 residues. Germline CDR1 and CDR2: SGHTA and FQGNSA. Between the trimmed V and J ends, which lost 1 base and 2 bases, there was a span of 9 bases.

The CDR3 reads CASSDPLGSGNTIYF. DNA for the CDR3: TGTGCCAGCAGCGACCCCCTGGGCTCTGGAAACACCATATATTTT. The rearrangement joins TRBV9 to TRBJ1-3; no definite D call. CDR1 is SGDLS and CDR2 is YYNGEE in the germline V gene. This CDR3 comprises 15 residues. V was cut by 3 bases and J by 0 bases, with 10 bases left in between.

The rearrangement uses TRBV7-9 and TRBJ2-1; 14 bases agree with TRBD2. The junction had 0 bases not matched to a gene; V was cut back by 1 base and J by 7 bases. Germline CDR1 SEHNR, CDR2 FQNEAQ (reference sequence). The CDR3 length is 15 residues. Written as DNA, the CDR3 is TGTGCCAGCAGCTTAGGGACTAGCGGGGGGAATGAGCAGTTCTTC. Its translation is CASSLGTSGGNEQFF.

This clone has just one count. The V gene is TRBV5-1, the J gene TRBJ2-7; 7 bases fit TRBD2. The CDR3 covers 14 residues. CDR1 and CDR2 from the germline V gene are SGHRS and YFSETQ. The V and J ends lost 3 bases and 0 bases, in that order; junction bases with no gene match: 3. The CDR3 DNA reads TGCGCCAGCAGCTCTAGCGGACGCTCCTACGAGCAGTACTTC. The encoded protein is CASSSSGRSYEQYF.

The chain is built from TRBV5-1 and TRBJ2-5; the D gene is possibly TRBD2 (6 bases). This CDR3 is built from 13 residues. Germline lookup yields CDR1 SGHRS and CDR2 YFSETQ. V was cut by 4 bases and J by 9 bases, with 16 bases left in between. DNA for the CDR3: TGCGCCAGCAGCGGGACTGGGTCCGGGGCCCAGTACTTC. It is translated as CASSGTGSGAQYF.

The CDR3 spells CASSPQTPQAGTGELFF. Written as DNA, the CDR3 is TGCGCCAGCAGCCCCCAAACTCCGCAGGCGGGAACCGGGGAGCTGTTTTTT. V gene TRBV4-1 combines with J gene TRBJ2-2, with a possible D match to TRBD2 (6 bases). Between the trimmed V and J ends, which lost 4 bases and 5 bases, there was a span of 20 bases. In germline, CDR1 is MGHRA, CDR2 YSYEKL. This CDR3 has 17 amino acids.

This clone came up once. The CDR3 region is CASSVKSNQPQHF. DNA for the CDR3: TGTGCCAGCAGTGTAAAGAGCAATCAGCCCCAGCATTTT. V gene TRBV7-2 combines with J gene TRBJ1-5; D is unclear. V was shortened by 6 bases and J by 1 base, with 7 bases between the two germline ends. CDR3 length equals 13 residues. From germline, CDR1 is SGHTA and CDR2 FQGNSA.